Listed below are T cell receptor beta chains from one sample, sequenced in a study of blood T cell repertoires in COVID-19. Clones were read by immunoSEQ multiplex PCR, and TCRdb kept only the in-frame ones, dropping some. The sample lists 240,000 or so clones, less than 90% occurring once. Sequencing input: peripheral blood. All receptors come from a man in his 60s with acute or convalescent COVID-19. Both conserved end residues are trimmed from each CDR3.

V: TRBV28; length: 12; J: TRBJ2-7; CDR3: ASIGTRAAYEQY
V: TRBV5-1; length: 13; J: TRBJ1-2; CDR3: ASSSAGTGIHGYT
V: TRBV27; length: 17; J: TRBJ1-3; CDR3: ASSSRPGQGPFSGNTIY
V: TRBV5-1; length: 14; J: TRBJ1-2; CDR3: ASSSTGTGSNYGYT
V: TRBV14; length: 12; J: TRBJ2-3; CDR3: ASSPHQGLGVQY
V: TRBV6-4; length: 10; J: TRBJ1-2; CDR3: ASSDQGWGYT
V: TRBV19; length: 15; J: TRBJ2-5; CDR3: ASSIDRGDRGVETQY
V: TRBV30; length: 11; J: TRBJ1-5; CDR3: AWSVDRFQPQH
V: TRBV19; length: 11; J: TRBJ2-1; CDR3: ASSISSYNEQF
V: TRBV11-3; length: 13; J: TRBJ2-7; CDR3: ASSSRREPTYEQY
V: TRBV15; length: 13; J: TRBJ1-4; CDR3: ATSRPGQGIEKLF
V: TRBV7-9; length: 13; J: TRBJ2-7; CDR3: ASSPLGGARYEQY
V: TRBV5-5; length: 11; J: TRBJ2-2; CDR3: ASSLPQTGELF
V: TRBV28; length: 12; J: TRBJ1-4; CDR3: ASSTGVLNEKLF
V: TRBV6-5; length: 13; J: TRBJ2-7; CDR3: ASSYPRQGADEQY
V: TRBV7-9; length: 11; J: TRBJ2-6; CDR3: ASSSTGGNVLT
V: TRBV13; length: 14; J: TRBJ1-6; CDR3: ASSRIREINNSPLH